These 7 T cell receptor beta chains were sequenced from one sample in a study of blood T cell repertoires in COVID-19. The repertoire was sequenced with immunoSEQ multiplex PCR; TCRdb's copy has only in-frame clones and lacks some. The sample shows fewer than 400,000 clones, around 85% of them seen only once. The sequencing input was peripheral blood. Source of these receptors: a woman under 30 with acute or convalescent COVID-19.

This clone was seen more than once but under ten times. The chain joins TRBV5-1 to TRBJ2-2; D perhaps matches TRBD1 (5 bases). The germline V and J ends were trimmed by 1 base and 2 bases, with 9 bases remaining between them. The CDR3 covers 15 residues. The V gene's germline CDR1 is SGHRS and CDR2 YFSETQ. In nucleotides, the CDR3 is TGCGCCAGCAGCTTGTTCAGGGAAAACACCGGGGAGCTGTTTTTT. This sequence encodes CASSLFRENTGELFF.

The chain links TRBV24-1 to TRBJ2-1; D perhaps matches TRBD2 (6 bases). The germline V gene encodes CDR1 KGHDR and CDR2 SFDVKD. This CDR3 contains 17 residues. V gave up 3 bases and J gave up 0 bases, with 14 bases separating them. CDR3 loop: CATSDPGAGSSYNEQFF. The CDR3 DNA follows: TGTGCCACCAGTGATCCTGGCGCCGGGAGCTCCTACAATGAGCAGTTCTTC.

This chain joins TRBV30 and TRBJ1-6; D remains unclear. This CDR3 contains 14 residues. Germline V gene sequence: CDR1 GTSNPN, CDR2 SVGIG (reference sequence). Trimming left V 0 bases short and J 11 bases short, with 14 bases between. The CDR3 loop is CAWSVSGQGPPLHF. In DNA, the CDR3 is TGTGCCTGGAGTGTCAGCGGCCAAGGGCCACCCCTCCACTTT.

This chain joins TRBV30 and TRBJ1-2, with D unclear. The germline V gene has CDR1 GTSNPN and CDR2 SVGIG (reference sequence). Trimming left V 2 bases short and J 8 bases short, with 6 bases between. This CDR3 comprises 10 residues. As DNA, the CDR3 is TGTGCCTGGAGTAGTCAGGGCTACACCTTC. Amino acids: CAWSSQGYTF.

The chain has TRBV5-1 and TRBJ2-1; TRBD2 matches at 14 bases. The V gene end was trimmed by 4 bases and the J gene end by 9 bases; junction bases not matched to a gene: 6. The CDR3 has 15 amino acids. Germline V CDR1 and CDR2: SGHRS, YFSETQ. CDR3 protein: CASSPTSGGAGEQFF. CDR3 nucleotide sequence: TGCGCCAGCAGCCCGACTAGCGGGGGGGCCGGTGAGCAGTTCTTC.

The V gene is TRBV7-9, the J gene TRBJ1-5, with D hard to call. V gave up 3 bases and J gave up 7 bases, with 7 bases separating them. Germline CDR1 is SEHNR and CDR2 is FQNEAQ (reference sequence). The length of the CDR3 is 12 residues. The CDR3 nucleotides are TGTGCCAGCAGCTTCCCTGAGCAGCCCCAGCATTTT. Translation gives CASSFPEQPQHF.

The J gene is TRBJ1-1, the V gene TRBV5-1; D may be TRBD1 (5 bases). Germline lookup yields CDR1 SGHRS and CDR2 YFSETQ. This CDR3 comprises 15 residues. The V and J ends lost 0 bases and 10 bases respectively, with 19 bases between them. The CDR3 nucleotides are TGCGCCAGCAGCTTGGATCCAAGCGGGGCGGCAGGAGCTTTCTTT. Protein product: CASSLDPSGAAGAFF.